The clone carrying this TCR beta chain was seen once. The data were obtained in a study of CD8 T cells in Susac syndrome. Random-hexamer reverse transcription was applied to roughly 0.45 to 1 ug RNA. TCRdb ran MiXCR on the immunoSEQ multiplex PCR reads and lists one entry per CDR3 protein. The sample contains around 150,000 distinct CDR3 sequences, 90% to 95% of which appear only once. V was pared by 2 bases and J by 3 bases, with 5 bases between. The CDR3 is 11 residues long. Per germline, CDR1 DFQATT and CDR2 SNEGSKA (reference sequence). The chain joins TRBV20-1 to TRBJ2-7, with D uncertain. This receptor was identified in a human donor with multiple sclerosis. Sequencing input: CD4+ T cells from PBMCs. Written as DNA, the CDR3 is TGCAGTGCTAGACTAATCTACGAGCAGTACTTC. It translates to CSARLIYEQYF.